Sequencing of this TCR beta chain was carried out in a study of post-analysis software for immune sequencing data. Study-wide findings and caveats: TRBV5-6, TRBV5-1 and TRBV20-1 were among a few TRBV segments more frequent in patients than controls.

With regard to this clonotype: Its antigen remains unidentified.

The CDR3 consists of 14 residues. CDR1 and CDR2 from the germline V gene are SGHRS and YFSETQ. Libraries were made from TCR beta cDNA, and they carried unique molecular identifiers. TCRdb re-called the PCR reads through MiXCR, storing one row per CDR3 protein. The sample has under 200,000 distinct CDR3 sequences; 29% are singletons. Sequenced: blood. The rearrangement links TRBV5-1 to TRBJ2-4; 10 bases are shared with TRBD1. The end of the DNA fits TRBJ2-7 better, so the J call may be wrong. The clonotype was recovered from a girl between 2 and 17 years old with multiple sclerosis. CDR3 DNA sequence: TGCGCCAGCAGCTTGGCCGGGACAGGGGTCGAGCAGTACTTC. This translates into CASSLAGTGVEQYF.